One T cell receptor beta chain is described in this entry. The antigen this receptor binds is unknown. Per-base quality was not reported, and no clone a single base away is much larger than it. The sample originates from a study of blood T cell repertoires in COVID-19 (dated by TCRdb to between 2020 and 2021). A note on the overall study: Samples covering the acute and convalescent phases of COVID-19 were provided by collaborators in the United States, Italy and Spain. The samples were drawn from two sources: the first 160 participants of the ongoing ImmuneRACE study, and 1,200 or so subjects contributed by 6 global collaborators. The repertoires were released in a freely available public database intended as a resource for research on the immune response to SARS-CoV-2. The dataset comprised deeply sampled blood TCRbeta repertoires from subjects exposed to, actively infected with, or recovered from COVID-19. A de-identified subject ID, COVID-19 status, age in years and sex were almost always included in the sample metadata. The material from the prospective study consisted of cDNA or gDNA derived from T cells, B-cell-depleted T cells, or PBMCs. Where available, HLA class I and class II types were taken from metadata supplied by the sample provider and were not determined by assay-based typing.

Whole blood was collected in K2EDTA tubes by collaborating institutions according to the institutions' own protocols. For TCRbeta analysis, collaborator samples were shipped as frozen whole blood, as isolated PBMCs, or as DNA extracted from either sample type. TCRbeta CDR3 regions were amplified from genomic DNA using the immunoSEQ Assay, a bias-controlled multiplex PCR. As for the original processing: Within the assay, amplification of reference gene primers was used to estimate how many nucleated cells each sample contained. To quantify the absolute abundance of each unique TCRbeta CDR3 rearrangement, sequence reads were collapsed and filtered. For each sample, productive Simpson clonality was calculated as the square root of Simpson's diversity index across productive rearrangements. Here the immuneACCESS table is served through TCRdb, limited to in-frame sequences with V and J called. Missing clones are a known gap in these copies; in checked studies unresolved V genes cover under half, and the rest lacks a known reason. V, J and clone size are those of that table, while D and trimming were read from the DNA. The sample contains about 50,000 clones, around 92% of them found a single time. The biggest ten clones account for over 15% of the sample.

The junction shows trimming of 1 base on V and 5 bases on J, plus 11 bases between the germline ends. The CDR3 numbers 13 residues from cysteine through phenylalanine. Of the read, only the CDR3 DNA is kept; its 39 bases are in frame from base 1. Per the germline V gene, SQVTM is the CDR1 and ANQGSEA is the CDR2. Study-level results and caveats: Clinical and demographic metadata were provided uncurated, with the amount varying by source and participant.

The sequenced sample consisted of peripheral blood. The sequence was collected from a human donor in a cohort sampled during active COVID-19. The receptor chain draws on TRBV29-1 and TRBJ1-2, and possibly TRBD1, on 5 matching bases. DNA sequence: TGCAGCGTTGAAGGCGGCGACAGATATGGCTACACCTTC. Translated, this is CSVEGGDRYGYTF. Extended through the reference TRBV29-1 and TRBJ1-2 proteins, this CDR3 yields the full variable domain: SAVISQKPSRDICQRGTSLTIQCQVDSQVTMMFWYRQQPGQSLTLIATANQGSEATYESGFVIDKFPISRPNLTFSTLTVSNMSPEDSSIYLCSVEGGDRYGYTFGSGTRLTVV.